The subject of this entry is one TCR beta chain. What antigen it recognizes has not been identified. No much larger clonotype is one base removed from it; base qualities were not supplied. This sample was taken from a study of T cells in narcolepsy (dated by TCRdb to about 2018). Notes on the research overall: Patients with narcolepsy type 1 or type 2 (NT1, NT2) and healthy control donors were enrolled in the study. The study sought autoreactive T cells targeting hypocretin neuron self-antigens (hypocretin, TRIB2) in narcolepsy patients, using TCR Vbeta sequencing to track clonotypes in blood and CSF.

Preparation of the library involved the immunoSEQ multiplex PCR assay. TCRdb provides this immuneACCESS table in a form limited to in-frame rearrangements. Some clones are lacking; in checked studies, under half of them reflect an unresolved V gene, and why the rest are absent is not known. The sample table contains under 35,000 clones; only one count was recorded for around 79% of them. The top ten hold 0.9% to 1.2% of the sample. Memory CD4+ T cells were sorted ex vivo from peripheral blood of narcolepsy patients and healthy controls for TCR Vbeta sequencing. What the study reported, not specific to this receptor: No sequences matching autoreactive T cell clones were present in some of the blood memory CD4+ repertoires from patients and controls. Numbers of sequenced blood memory CD4+ clonotypes were comparable, averaging about 39,000 in patients and 33,354 in controls. Autoreactive clonotypes were reported to be detected serially in the blood of the same patients and of different patients, but not in the blood of healthy controls. HCRT-specific and TRIB2-specific autoreactive clonotypes were highlighted in plots that compared CD4+ T cell clonotypes in CSF versus blood from the same patient.

The junction carries 4 bases between V and J, which are trimmed by 8 bases and 6 bases respectively. Inclusive of the bounding cysteine and phenylalanine, the CDR3 is 9 residues long. Only the CDR3 region is kept as DNA, spanning 27 bases read in frame from base 1. CDR1 MNHNS and CDR2 SASEGT were looked up in the germline V gene. The source of this sequence is a human donor with narcolepsy. The sample taken for sequencing was CD45RA- memory CD4+ T cells from PBMCs. Interpreted using the paper, the cell subset or site label stands for: memory T cells sorted ex vivo from peripheral blood. Recombination connected TRBV6-1 to TRBJ1-2; no D gene is confidently identified. At the DNA level, the sequence is TGTGCCAGCGGCGATGGCTACACCTTC. Its coded protein is CASGDGYTF.